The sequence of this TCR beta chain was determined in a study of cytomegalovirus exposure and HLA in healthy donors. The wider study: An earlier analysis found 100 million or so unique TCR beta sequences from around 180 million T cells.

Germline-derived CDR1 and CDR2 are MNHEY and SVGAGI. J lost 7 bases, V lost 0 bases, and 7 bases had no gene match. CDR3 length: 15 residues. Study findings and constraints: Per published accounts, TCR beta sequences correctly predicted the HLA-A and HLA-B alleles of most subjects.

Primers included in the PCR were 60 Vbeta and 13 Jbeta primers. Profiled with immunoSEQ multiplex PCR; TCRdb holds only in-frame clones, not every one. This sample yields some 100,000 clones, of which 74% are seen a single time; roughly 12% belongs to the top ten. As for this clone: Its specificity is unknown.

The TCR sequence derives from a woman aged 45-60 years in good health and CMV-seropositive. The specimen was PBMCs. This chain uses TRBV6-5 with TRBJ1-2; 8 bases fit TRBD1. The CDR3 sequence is CASSYSTQGAGGYTF. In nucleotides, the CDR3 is TGTGCCAGCAGTTACTCTACGCAGGGGGCTGGTGGCTACACCTTC.